This T cell receptor beta chain was captured in a study of OX40 agonist ivuxolimab in advanced cancers. The wider study: In this cohort, patients received ivuxolimab, an agonistic anti-OX40 (CD134) antibody. Those treated in dose escalation had hepatocellular carcinoma, melanoma, renal cell cancer or head and neck cancer.

Germline CDR1 MGHRA, CDR2 YSYEKL. CDR3 length: 15 residues. Trimming removed 5 bases at V and 2 bases at J, with 13 bases between. TCRdb's table, derived via immunoSEQ multiplex PCR, lists solely in-frame clones and lacks some. The table lists approximately 58,000 clones, 80% to 90% of them singletons. The origin of this receptor is an adult with an advanced solid tumor such as melanoma, head and neck, liver or kidney cancer. The chain employs TRBV4-1 and TRBJ1-5; tentative D call: TRBD1 (6 bases). This specimen was CD4+ or CD8+ T cells sorted from blood, taken in a trial of the OX40 agonist ivuxolimab. As DNA, the CDR3 is TGCGCCAGCAGCTACCGGGACACCGGCAATCAGCCCCAGCATTTT. Amino acid sequence: CASSYRDTGNQPQHF.